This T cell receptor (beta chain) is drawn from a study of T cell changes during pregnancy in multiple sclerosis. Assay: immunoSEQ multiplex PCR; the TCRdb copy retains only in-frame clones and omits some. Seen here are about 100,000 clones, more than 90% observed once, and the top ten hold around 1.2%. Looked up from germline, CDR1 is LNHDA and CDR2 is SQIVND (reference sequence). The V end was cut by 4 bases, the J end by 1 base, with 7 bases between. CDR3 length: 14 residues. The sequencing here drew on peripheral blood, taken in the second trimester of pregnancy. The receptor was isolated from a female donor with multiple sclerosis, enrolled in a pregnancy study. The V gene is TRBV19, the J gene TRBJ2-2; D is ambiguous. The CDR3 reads CASSTQVNTGELFF. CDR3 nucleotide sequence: TGTGCCAGTAGTACGCAGGTGAACACCGGGGAGCTGTTTTTT.